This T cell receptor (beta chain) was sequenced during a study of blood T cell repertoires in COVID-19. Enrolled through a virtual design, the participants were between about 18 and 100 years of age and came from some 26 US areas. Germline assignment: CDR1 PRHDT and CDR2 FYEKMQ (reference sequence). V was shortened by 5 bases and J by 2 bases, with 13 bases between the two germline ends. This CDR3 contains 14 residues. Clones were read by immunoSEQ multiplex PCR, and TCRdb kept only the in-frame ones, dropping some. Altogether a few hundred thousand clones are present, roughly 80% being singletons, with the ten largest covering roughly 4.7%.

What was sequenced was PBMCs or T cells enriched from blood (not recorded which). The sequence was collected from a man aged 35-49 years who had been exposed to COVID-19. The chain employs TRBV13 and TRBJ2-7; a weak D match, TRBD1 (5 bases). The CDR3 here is CASSKKGLAYEQYF. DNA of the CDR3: TGTGCCAGCAGCAAGAAGGGGTTGGCCTACGAGCAGTACTTC. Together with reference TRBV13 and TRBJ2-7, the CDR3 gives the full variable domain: AAGVIQSPRHLIKEKRETATLKCYPIPRHDTVYWYQQGPGQDPQFLISFYEKMQSDKGSIPDRFSAQQFSDYHSELNMSSLELGDSALYFCASSKKGLAYEQYFGPGTRLTVT.